These 9 T cell receptor beta chains came from one sample sequenced in a study of blood T cell repertoires in COVID-19. TCRdb keeps only in-frame clones here, not all; method: immunoSEQ multiplex PCR. The sample yields about 370,000 clones, more than 70% seen once. Sequencing was carried out using peripheral blood. All receptors come from a woman aged 25-40 years with COVID-19, enrolled during active disease.

This clone occurred once. This sequence joins TRBV4-1 and TRBJ2-1; D might be TRBD1 (7 bases). Between the trimmed V and J ends, which lost 0 bases and 2 bases, there was a span of 17 bases. CDR3 length: 18 amino acids. Germline loops: CDR1 MGHRA, CDR2 YSYEKL. The CDR3 here is CASSQEDPRGRTYNEQFF. Here the CDR3 DNA reads TGCGCCAGCAGCCAAGAGGACCCCAGGGGGAGGACCTACAATGAGCAGTTCTTC.

CDR3 sequence reads: CASSHSRLAGGQETQYF. The CDR3 DNA is TGTGCCAGCAGCCATTCCCGACTAGCGGGGGGCCAAGAGACCCAGTACTTC. V and J are TRBV9 and TRBJ2-5; TRBD2 matches 13 bases. Germline CDR1 and CDR2: SGDLS and YYNGEE. Trimming at V came to 4 bases and at J to 1 base, leaving 7 bases not matched to a gene. The CDR3 covers 17 residues.

This clone was seen only a few times. V gene TRBV6-5 combines with J gene TRBJ2-1; a possible D gene is TRBD2 (6 bases). The CDR3 spans 14 residues. The V end was cut by 8 bases, the J end by 9 bases, with 20 bases between. From germline, CDR1 is MNHEY and CDR2 SVGAGI. The CDR3 reads CASRHGAGRIEQFF. The CDR3, as DNA: TGTGCCAGCCGCCACGGGGCGGGAAGGATTGAGCAGTTCTTC.

The V call is TRBV11-2, the J call TRBJ2-1; 8 bases align to TRBD2. Trimming took 2 bases from V and 10 from J; bases not matched to a gene: 13. Germline V lookup: CDR1 SGHAT, CDR2 FQNNGV. This CDR3 contains 16 residues. The CDR3 DNA sequence: TGTGCCAGCAGCTTAATGGTGGGACTAGGTAGGGACGAGCAGTTCTTC. Its protein product is CASSLMVGLGRDEQFF.

The V call is TRBV7-8, the J call TRBJ2-5; TRBD2 matches at 10 bases. The CDR3 runs 15 residues. CDR1 and CDR2 from the germline V gene are SGHVS and FQNEAQ. Trimming removed 8 bases from V and 2 bases from J; junction bases left unmatched: 8. The CDR3 sequence is CASGERGGHQETQYF. DNA for the CDR3: TGTGCCAGCGGCGAGCGGGGGGGCCATCAAGAGACCCAGTACTTC.

The rearrangement uses TRBV7-8 and TRBJ2-7, with a possible D match to TRBD2 (5 bases). In germline, CDR1 is SGHVS, CDR2 FQNEAQ. V lost 3 bases and J lost 3, with 21 bases in between. This CDR3 has 17 amino acids. The CDR3: CASSFDQSGKTNYEQYV. The DNA of the CDR3 is TGTGCCAGCAGCTTTGATCAATCGGGGAAAACCAACTACGAGCAGTACGTC.

Only one count was recorded for this clone. The chain employs TRBV4-3 and TRBJ2-1; 11 bases align to TRBD2. Per germline, CDR1 LGHNA and CDR2 YSLEER. The V segment lost 3 bases and the J segment 9 bases; nucleotides outside the gene matches: 10. This CDR3 comprises 16 residues. The CDR3 nucleotides read TGCGCCAGCAGCCATAGACTAGCGGGACCTCTCGGTGAGCAGTTCTTC. It specifies CASSHRLAGPLGEQFF.

Only a few counts were recorded for this clone. The chain carries TRBV5-1 and TRBJ2-1; D may be TRBD1 (5 bases). The germline gives CDR1 SGHRS, CDR2 YFSETQ. The CDR3 has 15 residues. Between the trimmed V and J ends, which lost 7 bases and 0 bases, there was a span of 14 bases. DNA for the CDR3: TGCGCCAGCGGCGTGACAGTGAGCTCCTACAATGAGCAGTTCTTC. It yields the protein CASGVTVSSYNEQFF.

V usage is TRBV7-2 and J usage is TRBJ2-1; D gene ambiguous. Germline values: CDR1 SGHTA, CDR2 FQGNSA. V dropped 3 bases and J dropped 0 bases, with 9 bases sitting between them. This CDR3 is built from 15 residues. The CDR3 DNA reads as TGTGCCAGCAGCTTGAGTCGGAGCTCCTACAATGAGCAGTTCTTC. It specifies CASSLSRSSYNEQFF.